This TCR beta chain originates from a study of OX40 agonist ivuxolimab in advanced cancers. Background on the study: Treatment received earlier with anti-PD-1, anti-PD-L1 or anti-CTLA-4 agents was allowed, and 40% had some. Study-level points and caveats: Among expanded peripheral T cells, antigen specificity went undetermined. Low clonal expansion, among the lowest seen, marked partial responders at 0.1-3.0 mg/kg. Among T cells, CD8+ cells averaged more expanded clones than CD4+ cells.

Concerning this clone: The antigen is unknown.

The repertoire was sequenced with immunoSEQ multiplex PCR; TCRdb's copy has only in-frame clones and lacks some. The data hold 100,000 to 150,000 clones, with under 95% observed a single time. The germline CDR1 and CDR2 sequences are SQVTM and ANQGSEA. V gave up 4 bases and J gave up 0 bases, with 10 bases separating them. The CDR3 totals 14 residues. The specimen was CD4+ or CD8+ T cells sorted from blood, collected in a trial of the OX40 agonist ivuxolimab. The chain carries TRBV29-1 and TRBJ2-4, with D tentatively TRBD1 or TRBD2 (5 bases each). This clonotype originated in an adult with an advanced solid tumor such as melanoma, head and neck, liver or kidney cancer. The CDR3 region has the DNA TGCAGCGTTGCTGGGACGGTAGCCAAAAACATTCAGTACTTC. It translates to CSVAGTVAKNIQYF.